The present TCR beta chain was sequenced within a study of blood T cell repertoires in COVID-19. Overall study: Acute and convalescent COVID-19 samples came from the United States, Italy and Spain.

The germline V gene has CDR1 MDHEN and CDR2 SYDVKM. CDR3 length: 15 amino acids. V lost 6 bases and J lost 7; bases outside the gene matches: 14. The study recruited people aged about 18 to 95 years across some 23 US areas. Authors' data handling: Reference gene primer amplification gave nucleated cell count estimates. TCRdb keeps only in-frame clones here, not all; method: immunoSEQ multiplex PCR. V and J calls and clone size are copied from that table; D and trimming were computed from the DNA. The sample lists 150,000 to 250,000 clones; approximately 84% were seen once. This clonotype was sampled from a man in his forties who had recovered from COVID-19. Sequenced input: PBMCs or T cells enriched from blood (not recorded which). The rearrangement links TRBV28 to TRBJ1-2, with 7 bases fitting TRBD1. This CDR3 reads CASSLPGTVFSGYTF. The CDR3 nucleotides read TGTGCCAGCAGCCTCCCCGGGACAGTTTTTAGTGGCTACACCTTC.